The clone carrying this TCR beta chain was observed a few times. The V end lost 2 bases, the J end lost 4 bases, and 11 bases lay between the germline ends. This CDR3 spans 14 amino acids. This sample is drawn from a study of identical twins. TCRdb recomputed calls from the 5' RACE reads with MiXCR, one row per CDR3 protein. The sample yields under 900,000 distinct CDR3 sequences, roughly an eighth seen once. The sample was also reused in another study, on yellow fever vaccine responses in identical twins.

Source material: PBMCs. This receptor was taken from a woman aged 18 to 35 in good health. This sequence joins TRBV12-3 or TRBV12-4 and TRBJ1-1; D uncertain. This chain's CDR3 is CASSLPIFGTEAFF. The DNA of the CDR3 is TGTGCCAGCAGTTTACCTATCTTCGGCACTGAAGCTTTCTTT.